This T cell receptor (beta chain) was sequenced during a study of technical replicates of blood from a few donors. With 2 bases clipped from V and 1 base from J, the junction kept 4 bases outside the gene matches. Germline loops: CDR1 SGHRS, CDR2 YFSETQ. This CDR3 region has 16 residues. Libraries were prepared by immunoSEQ multiplex PCR; TCRdb keeps only in-frame clonotypes and omits some of them. In the table there are about 84,000 clones, around 97% of which are singletons. This chain connects TRBV5-1 to TRBJ2-3; TRBD2 matches 10 bases. Material: T cells isolated from PBMCs. The TCR sequence derives from a human donor in good health. This CDR3 reads CASSLGTSVRTDTQYF. Here the CDR3 DNA reads TGCGCCAGCAGCTTAGGGACTAGCGTTCGCACAGATACGCAGTATTTT.